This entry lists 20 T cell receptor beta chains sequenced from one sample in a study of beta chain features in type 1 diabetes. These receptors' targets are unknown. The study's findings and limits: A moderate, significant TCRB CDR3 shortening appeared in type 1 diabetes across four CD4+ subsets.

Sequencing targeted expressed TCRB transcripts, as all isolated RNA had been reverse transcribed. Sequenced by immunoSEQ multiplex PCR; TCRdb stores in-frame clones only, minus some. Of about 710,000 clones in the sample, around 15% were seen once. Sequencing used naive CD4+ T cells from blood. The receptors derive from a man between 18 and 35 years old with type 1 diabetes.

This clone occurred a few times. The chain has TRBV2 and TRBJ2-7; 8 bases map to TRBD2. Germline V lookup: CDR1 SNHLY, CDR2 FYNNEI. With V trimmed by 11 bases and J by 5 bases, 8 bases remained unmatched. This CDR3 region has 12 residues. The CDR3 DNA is TGTGCCTCCGGGACTAGGCGTCACGAGCAGTACTTC. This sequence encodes CASGTRRHEQYF.

The CDR3 protein is CASRTTGSEQYF. Written as DNA, the CDR3 is TGTGCCAGCAGGACGACAGGGTCCGAGCAGTACTTC. The rearrangement uses TRBV2 and TRBJ2-7, with TRBD1 matching 7 bases. The CDR3 consists of 12 residues. The junction had 5 bases not matched to a gene; V was cut back by 6 bases and J by 6 bases. Germline V lookup: CDR1 SNHLY, CDR2 FYNNEI.

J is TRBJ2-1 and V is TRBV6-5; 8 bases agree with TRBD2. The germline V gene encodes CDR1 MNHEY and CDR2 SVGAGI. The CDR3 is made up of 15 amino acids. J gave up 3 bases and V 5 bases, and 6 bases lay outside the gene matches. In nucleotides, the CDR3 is TGTGCCAGCAGTCGCCTAGCGGGCCTCTACAATGAGCAGTTCTTC. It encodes CASSRLAGLYNEQFF.

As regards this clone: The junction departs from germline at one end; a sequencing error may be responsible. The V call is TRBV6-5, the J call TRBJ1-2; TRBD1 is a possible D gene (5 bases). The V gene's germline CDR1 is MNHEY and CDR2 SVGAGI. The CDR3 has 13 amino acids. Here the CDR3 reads CAGRARGAYGYTF. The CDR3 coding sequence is TGTGCCGGCAGGGCCCGTGGGGCCTATGGCTACACCTTC.

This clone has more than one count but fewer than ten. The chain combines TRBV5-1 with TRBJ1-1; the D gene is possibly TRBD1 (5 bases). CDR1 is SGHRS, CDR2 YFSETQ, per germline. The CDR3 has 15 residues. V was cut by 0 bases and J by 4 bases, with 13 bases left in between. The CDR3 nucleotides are TGCGCCAGCAGCTTGGAGGCAGGGCGGAGCACTGAAGCTTTCTTT. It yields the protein CASSLEAGRSTEAFF.

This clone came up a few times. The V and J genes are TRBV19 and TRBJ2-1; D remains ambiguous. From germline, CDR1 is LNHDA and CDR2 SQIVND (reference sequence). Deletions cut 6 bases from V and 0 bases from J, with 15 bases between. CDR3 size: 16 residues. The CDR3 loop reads CASSLRGGTSYNEQFF. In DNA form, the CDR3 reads TGTGCCAGTAGCCTAAGAGGCGGTACCTCCTACAATGAGCAGTTCTTC.

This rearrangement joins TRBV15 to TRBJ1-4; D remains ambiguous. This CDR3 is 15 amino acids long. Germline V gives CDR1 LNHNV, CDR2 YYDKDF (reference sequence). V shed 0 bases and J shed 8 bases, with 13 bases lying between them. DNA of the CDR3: TGTGCCACCAGCAGAGATAAAGTCACCGCCGAAAAACTGTTTTTT. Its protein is CATSRDKVTAEKLFF.

Written as DNA, the CDR3 is TGTGCCATCAGTGAGTCGGGGGACGGGCTTTCACCCCTCCACTTT. This gives the protein CAISESGDGLSPLHF. The chain employs TRBV10-3 and TRBJ1-6, with D possibly being TRBD1 (5 bases). V was trimmed by 0 bases and J by 9 bases, leaving 12 bases between them. This CDR3 has 15 amino acids. Germline loops: CDR1 ENHRY, CDR2 SYGVKD.

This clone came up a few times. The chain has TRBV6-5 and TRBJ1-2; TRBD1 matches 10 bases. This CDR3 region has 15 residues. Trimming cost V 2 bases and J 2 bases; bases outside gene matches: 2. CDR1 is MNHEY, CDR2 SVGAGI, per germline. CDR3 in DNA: TGTGCCAGCAGTTACGACAGGGGGCGAAACTATGGCTACACCTTC. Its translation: CASSYDRGRNYGYTF.

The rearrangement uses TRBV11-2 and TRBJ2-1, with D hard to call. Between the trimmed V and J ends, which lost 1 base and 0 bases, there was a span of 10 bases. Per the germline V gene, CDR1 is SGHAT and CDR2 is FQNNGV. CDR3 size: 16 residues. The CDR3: CASSLVPRSSYNEQFF. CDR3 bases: TGTGCCAGCAGCTTAGTTCCGCGCAGCTCCTACAATGAGCAGTTCTTC.

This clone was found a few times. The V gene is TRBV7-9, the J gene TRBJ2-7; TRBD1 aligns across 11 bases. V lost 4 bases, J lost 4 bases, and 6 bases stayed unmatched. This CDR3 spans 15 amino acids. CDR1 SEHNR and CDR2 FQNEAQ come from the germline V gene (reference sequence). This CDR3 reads CASSSRTGGMYEQYF. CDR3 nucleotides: TGTGCCAGCAGCTCGAGGACAGGGGGCATGTACGAGCAGTACTTC. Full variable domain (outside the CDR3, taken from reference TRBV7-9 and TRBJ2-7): DTGVSQNPRHKITKRGQNVTFRCDPISEHNRLYWYRQTLGQGPEFLTYFQNEAQLEKSRLLSDRFSAERPKGSFSTLEIQRTEQGDSAMYLCASSSRTGGMYEQYFGPGTRLTVT.

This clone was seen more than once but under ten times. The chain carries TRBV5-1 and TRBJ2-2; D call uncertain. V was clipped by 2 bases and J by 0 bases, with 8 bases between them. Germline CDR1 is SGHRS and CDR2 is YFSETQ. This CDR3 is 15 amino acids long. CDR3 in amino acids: CASSFELANTGELFF. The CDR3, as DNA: TGCGCCAGCAGCTTCGAACTCGCGAACACCGGGGAGCTGTTTTTT. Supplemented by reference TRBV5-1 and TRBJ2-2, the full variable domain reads KAGVTQTPRYLIKTRGQQVTLSCSPISGHRSVSWYQQTPGQGLQFLFEYFSETQRNKGNFPGRFSGRQFSNSRSEMNVSTLELGDSALYLCASSFELANTGELFFGEGSRLTVL.

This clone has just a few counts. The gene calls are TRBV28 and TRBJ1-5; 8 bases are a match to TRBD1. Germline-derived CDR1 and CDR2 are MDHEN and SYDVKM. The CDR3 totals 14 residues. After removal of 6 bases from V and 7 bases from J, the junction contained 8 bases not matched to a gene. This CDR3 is CASRDGQGGQPQHF. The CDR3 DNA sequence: TGTGCCAGCAGAGACGGACAGGGAGGGCAGCCCCAGCATTTT. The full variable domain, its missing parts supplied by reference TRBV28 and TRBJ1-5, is DVKVTQSSRYLVKRTGEKVFLECVQDMDHENMFWYRQDPGLGLRLIYFSYDVKMKEKGDIPEGYSVSREKKERFSLILESASTNQTSMYLCASRDGQGGQPQHFGDGTRLSIL.

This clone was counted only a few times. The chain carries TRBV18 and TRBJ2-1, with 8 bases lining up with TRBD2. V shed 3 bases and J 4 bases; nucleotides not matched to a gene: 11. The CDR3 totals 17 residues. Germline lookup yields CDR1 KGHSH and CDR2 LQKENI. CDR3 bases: TGTGCCAGCTCACCCATAGGAGCGGGAGTGGCGTACAATGAGCAGTTCTTC. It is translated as CASSPIGAGVAYNEQFF.

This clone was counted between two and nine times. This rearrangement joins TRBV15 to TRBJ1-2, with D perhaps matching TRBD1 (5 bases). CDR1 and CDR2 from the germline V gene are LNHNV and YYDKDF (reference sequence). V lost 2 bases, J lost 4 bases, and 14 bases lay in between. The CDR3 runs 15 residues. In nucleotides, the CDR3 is TGTGCCACCAGCAGATACCGGGACGGAGCCTATGGCTACACCTTC. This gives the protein CATSRYRDGAYGYTF.

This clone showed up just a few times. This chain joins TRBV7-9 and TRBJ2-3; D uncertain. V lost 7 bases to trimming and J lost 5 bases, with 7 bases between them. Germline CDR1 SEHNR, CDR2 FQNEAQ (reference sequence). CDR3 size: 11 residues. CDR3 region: CASTSLDTQYF. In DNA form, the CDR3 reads TGTGCCAGCACCTCTTTAGATACGCAGTATTTT.

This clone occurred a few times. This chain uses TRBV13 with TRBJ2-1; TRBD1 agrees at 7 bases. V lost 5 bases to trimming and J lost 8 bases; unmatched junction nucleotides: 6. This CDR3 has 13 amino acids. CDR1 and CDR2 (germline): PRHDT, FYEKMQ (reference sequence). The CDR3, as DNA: TGTGCCAGCAGCAGGGGGCCTGACGATGAGCAGTTCTTC. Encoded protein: CASSRGPDDEQFF.

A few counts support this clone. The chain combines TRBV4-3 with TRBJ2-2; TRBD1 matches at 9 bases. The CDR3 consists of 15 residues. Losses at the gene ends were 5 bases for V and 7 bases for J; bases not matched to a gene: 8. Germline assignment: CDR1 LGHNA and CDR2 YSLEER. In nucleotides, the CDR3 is TGCGCCAGCAGCTCACGACAGGGGGTCGTCGGGGAGCTGTTTTTT. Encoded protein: CASSSRQGVVGELFF.

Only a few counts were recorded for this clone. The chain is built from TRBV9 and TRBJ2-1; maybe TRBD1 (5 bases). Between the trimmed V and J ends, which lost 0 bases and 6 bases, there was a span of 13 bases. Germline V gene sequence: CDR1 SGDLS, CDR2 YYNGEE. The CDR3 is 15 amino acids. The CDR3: CASSVAAGLINEQFF. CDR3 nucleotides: TGTGCCAGCAGCGTAGCTGCAGGGCTAATCAATGAGCAGTTCTTC. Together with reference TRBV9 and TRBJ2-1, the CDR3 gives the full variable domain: DSGVTQTPKHLITATGQRVTLRCSPRSGDLSVYWYQQSLDQGLQFLIQYYNGEERAKGNILERFSAQQFPDLHSELNLSSLELGDSALYFCASSVAAGLINEQFFGPGTRLTVL.

In nucleotides, the CDR3 is TGTGCCAGCAGTGAGGACAGGGATGCCTACGAGCAGTACTTC. Its protein product is CASSEDRDAYEQYF. V usage is TRBV2 and J usage is TRBJ2-7; TRBD1 matches 8 bases. The V and J ends lost 3 bases and 2 bases, in that order; junction bases with no gene match: 3. From germline, CDR1 is SNHLY and CDR2 FYNNEI. The CDR3 sequence is 14 residues long.